This TCR beta chain appears in the sequencing data of a study of T cells in Graves' hyperthyroidism and ophthalmopathy. Study results and caveats: Ophthalmopathy, as predicted by the model, came a median around 6.7 months after the prediction. Most thyroid clonotypes with frequency above 0.001 were detected in blood.

Uncontrolled infection, other autoimmune disease, pregnancy or lactation led to exclusion. For the diagnoses, clinical symptoms, serum thyroxine and TRAb, thyroid ultrasound and orbital computed tomography were used. About this clonotype itself: Its target is unknown.

Template material for amplifying TCR beta CDR3 regions consisted of RNA transcripts. The HTBI primer set served for first-round RT-PCR of the TCR CDR3. A single record per CDR3 protein comes from TCRdb applying MiXCR to the multiplex PCR reads. The sample comprises some 510,000 distinct CDR3 sequences, approximately 44% of which are singletons, and roughly 8.2% rests with the top ten. The CDR3 length is 17 residues. With V trimmed by 4 bases and J by 3 bases, 14 bases remained unmatched. In germline, CDR1 is KGHDR, CDR2 SFDVKD. This TCR derives from a young woman with Graves' hyperthyroidism. The chain employs TRBV24-1 and TRBJ2-7, with TRBD2 matching over 7 bases. The sequenced material came from peripheral blood or thyroid tissue (not recorded which). For the CDR3, the DNA is TGTGCCACCAGTGAGAGACCGGGGGGTCCCAACTACTACGAGCAGTACTTC. The encoded protein is CATSERPGGPNYYEQYF.